In its sample, the clone carrying this T cell receptor (beta chain) was seen once. The antigen is not known. The CDR3 is made up of 15 amino acids. Germline V CDR1 and CDR2: SGHTA, FQGTGA. V gave up 2 bases and J gave up 6 bases; unmatched junction bases: 4. Primers for the PCR totalled 60 Vbeta and 13 Jbeta. Libraries were prepared by immunoSEQ multiplex PCR; TCRdb keeps only in-frame clonotypes and omits some of them. Of roughly 100,000 clones in the sample, roughly 74% were seen once. This entry is derived from a study of cytomegalovirus exposure and HLA in healthy donors. Findings of the study overall: Common viral pathogens were later found to be apparently linked to several of the most significant clusters. Researchers reportedly found TCR beta sequences accurately predicted most subjects' HLA-A and HLA-B alleles.

This clonotype was sampled from a man aged 35-49 years in good health and CMV-seronegative. Sample: PBMCs. The chain uses TRBV7-3 and TRBJ1-6; the match to TRBD1 covers 7 bases. The CDR3, as DNA: TGTGCCAGCAGCTTATATTCAGGGGGTAATTCACCCCTCCACTTT. Its protein is CASSLYSGGNSPLHF.